The 15 T cell receptor beta chains below were found in one sample sequenced in a study of T cell clonotyping in hematopoietic cell transplantation. This table comes from immunoSEQ multiplex PCR, and its TCRdb copy is limited to in-frame clones, with some not included. The sample includes a few thousand clones, around 60% of them seen just once. Source: peripheral blood mononuclear cells, taken 30 days after allogeneic stem cell transplant. These receptors all stem from a female patient in her 30s who had an allogeneic stem cell transplant, so T cells may come from the graft donor. Some clones in this sample may be carry-over from other donors' samples.

This clone was recorded a few times. V and J are TRBV6-5 and TRBJ2-1, with D perhaps being TRBD1 or TRBD2 (6 bases each). This CDR3 contains 15 residues. CDR1 is MNHEY, CDR2 SVGAGI, per germline. V was shortened by 6 bases and J by 2 bases, with 14 bases between the two germline ends. DNA of the CDR3: TGTGCCAGCAGCCCGGCCCGGGGGCCCTACAATGAGCAGTTCTTC. Amino acid sequence: CASSPARGPYNEQFF.

The chain couples TRBV29-1 to TRBJ2-2, with 12 bases identical to TRBD1. V was pared by 7 bases and J by 5 bases, with 5 bases of the junction left unmatched. The CDR3 spans 14 residues. Germline V CDR1 and CDR2: SQVTM, ANQGSEA. The CDR3 loop reads CSAGQGARTGELFF. The CDR3 nucleotides read TGCAGCGCGGGACAGGGGGCGAGGACCGGGGAGCTGTTTTTT.

The chain is built from TRBV15 and TRBJ2-1; D remains ambiguous. V lost 0 bases, J lost 4 bases, and 13 bases lay in between. CDR1 and CDR2 from the germline V gene are LNHNV and YYDKDF (reference sequence). This CDR3 contains 16 residues. This CDR3 reads CATSRDEWVTYNEQFF. In DNA, the CDR3 is TGTGCCACCAGCAGAGATGAGTGGGTAACTTACAATGAGCAGTTCTTC. Drawing the rest from reference TRBV15 and TRBJ2-1, the complete variable domain is DAMVIQNPRYQVTQFGKPVTLSCSQTLNHNVMYWYQQKSSQAPKLLFHYYDKDFNNEADTPDNFQSRRPNTSFCFLDIRSPGLGDTAMYLCATSRDEWVTYNEQFFGPGTRLTVL.

The count of this clone is one. J is TRBJ1-1 and V is TRBV13, with D possibly being TRBD1 (6 bases). V was clipped by 5 bases and J by 4 bases, with 14 bases between them. The CDR3 contains 14 residues. Germline V CDR1 and CDR2: PRHDT, FYEKMQ (reference sequence). The CDR3 spells CASSARGGGTEAFF. CDR3 nucleotide sequence: TGTGCCAGCAGCGCCCGGGGAGGGGGCACTGAAGCTTTCTTT.

The gene calls are TRBV6-5 and TRBJ2-3, with TRBD2 matching over 8 bases. The junction had 8 bases not matched to a gene; V was cut back by 6 bases and J by 6 bases. Germline CDR1 and CDR2: MNHEY and SVGAGI. The CDR3 is made up of 14 amino acids. The CDR3 sequence: CASSAGGAGDTQYF. The CDR3 DNA sequence: TGTGCCAGCAGCGCCGGGGGGGCCGGGGATACGCAGTATTTT.

The rearrangement links TRBV10-2 to TRBJ2-7; D may correspond to TRBD1 or TRBD2 (6 bases each). The V end was cut by 0 bases, the J end by 3 bases, with 9 bases between. Looked up from germline, CDR1 is WSHSY and CDR2 is SAAADI. The CDR3 loop spans 14 amino acids. The CDR3 region is CASSESGGVYEQYF. For the CDR3, the DNA is TGCGCCAGCAGTGAGTCGGGGGGCGTCTACGAGCAGTACTTC.

The chain recombines TRBV10-1 with TRBJ2-7; TRBD1 might be the D (5 bases). The CDR3 contains 13 residues. Trimming left V 2 bases short and J 6 bases short, with 11 bases between. Germline lookup yields CDR1 WNHNN and CDR2 SYGVQD (reference sequence). Written as DNA, the CDR3 is TGCGCCAGCAGTGAGGTCCAGGGCCGCGAGCAGTACTTC. Its translation is CASSEVQGREQYF.

V usage is TRBV9 and J usage is TRBJ2-7; the match to TRBD2 covers 8 bases. The V segment lost 0 bases and the J segment 2 bases; nucleotides outside the gene matches: 4. The germline CDR1 and CDR2 sequences are SGDLS and YYNGEE. The CDR3 contains 15 residues. CDR3 in amino acids: CASSVAGTSTYEQYF. CDR3 DNA: TGTGCCAGCAGCGTAGCCGGGACTAGTACCTACGAGCAGTACTTC. The full variable domain, with the rest looked up from reference TRBV9 and TRBJ2-7, is DSGVTQTPKHLITATGQRVTLRCSPRSGDLSVYWYQQSLDQGLQFLIQYYNGEERAKGNILERFSAQQFPDLHSELNLSSLELGDSALYFCASSVAGTSTYEQYFGPGTRLTVT.

The chain is built from TRBV27 and TRBJ1-5; possibly TRBD1 for D (6 bases). CDR3 length: 15 residues. V lost 0 bases, J lost 6 bases, and 12 bases lay in between. Germline values: CDR1 MNHEY, CDR2 SMNVEV (reference sequence). CDR3 amino acids: CASSLSSRGFQPQHF. CDR3 nucleotides: TGTGCCAGCAGTTTATCATCCAGGGGTTTTCAGCCCCAGCATTTT.

This clone was counted a few times. The chain carries TRBV7-9 and TRBJ1-1; 7 bases are shared with TRBD1. Germline V CDR1 and CDR2: SEHNR, FQNEAQ (reference sequence). The junction had 9 bases not matched to a gene; V was cut back by 4 bases and J by 4 bases. The length of the CDR3 is 15 residues. CDR3 in amino acids: CASSYRETGSTEAFF. CDR3 coding DNA: TGTGCCAGCAGCTATCGGGAGACAGGGAGCACTGAAGCTTTCTTT.

V is TRBV6-5 and J is TRBJ2-7, with 8 bases fitting TRBD2. The CDR3 has 15 residues. Germline CDR1 MNHEY, CDR2 SVGAGI. The ends lost 8 bases at V and 2 bases at J; junction bases unmatched: 11. CDR3 protein: CASSLRGGAAYEQYF. In DNA, the CDR3 is TGTGCCAGCTCTCTCCGGGGGGGGGCGGCCTACGAGCAGTACTTC.

Remarks on this clone: At one of its ends the junction is not consistent with the germline gene, which may arise from a read error. This chain links TRBV12-5 with TRBJ1-1; maybe TRBD1 (5 bases). This CDR3 comprises 12 residues. Germline assignment: CDR1 LGHNT and CDR2 FRNRAP. CDR3 bases: TGTGCTAGTGTCCCGGGGGTTGGGGAAGTTTTCTTT. Translated, it gives CASVPGVGEVFF.

The V call is TRBV19, the J call TRBJ2-2, with TRBD2 as a possible D gene (6 bases). V dropped 11 bases and J dropped 4 bases, with 20 bases sitting between them. CDR3 length: 15 residues. Germline values: CDR1 LNHDA, CDR2 SQIVND (reference sequence). The CDR3 region is CAAAAGRLSTGELFF. The CDR3 DNA is TGTGCCGCAGCAGCTGGGAGGTTGAGCACCGGGGAGCTGTTTTTT.

CDR3 in DNA: TGTGCCAGCAGCTTAGGTTCCCCCGGGGCCCAAGAGACCCAGTACTTC. This encodes CASSLGSPGAQETQYF. The chain joins TRBV7-6 to TRBJ2-5; D may match TRBD1 or TRBD2 (5 bases each). Germline V gene lookup returns CDR1 SGHVS and CDR2 FNYEAQ. CDR3 length: 16 residues. The V gene lost 1 base and the J gene lost 1 base, with 13 bases spanning the gap. The full variable domain, with the rest looked up from reference TRBV7-6 and TRBJ2-5, is GAGVSQSPRYKVTKRGQDVALRCDPISGHVSLYWYRQALGQGPEFLTYFNYEAQQDKSGLPNDRFSAERPEGSISTLTIQRTEQRDSAMYRCASSLGSPGAQETQYFGPGTRLLVL.

This clone was recorded once. The chain recombines TRBV7-8 with TRBJ1-5; 9 bases fit TRBD1. Trimming at V came to 5 bases and at J to 3 bases, leaving 5 bases not matched to a gene. The CDR3 consists of 15 residues. Looked up from germline, CDR1 is SGHVS and CDR2 is FQNEAQ. CDR3 DNA sequence: TGTGCCAGCAGCCATAGGACAGGGGCCAATCAGCCCCAGCATTTT. Translation: CASSHRTGANQPQHF. The variable domain in full, completed from reference TRBV7-8 and TRBJ1-5, reads GAGVSQSPRYKVAKRGQDVALRCDPISGHVSLFWYQQALGQGPEFLTYFQNEAQLDKSGLPSDRFFAERPEGSVSTLKIQRTQQEDSAVYLCASSHRTGANQPQHFGDGTRLSIL.